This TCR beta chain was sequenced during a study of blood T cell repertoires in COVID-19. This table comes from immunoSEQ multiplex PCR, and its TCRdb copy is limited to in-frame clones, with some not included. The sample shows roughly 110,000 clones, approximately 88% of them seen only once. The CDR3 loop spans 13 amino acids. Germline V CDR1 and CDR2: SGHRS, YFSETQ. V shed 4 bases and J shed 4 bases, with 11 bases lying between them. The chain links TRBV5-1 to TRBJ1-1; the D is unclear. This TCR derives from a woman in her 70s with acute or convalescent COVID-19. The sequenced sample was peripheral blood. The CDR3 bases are TGCGCCAGCAGCCCCCGGCGGGGCACTGAAGCTTTCTTT. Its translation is CASSPRRGTEAFF.